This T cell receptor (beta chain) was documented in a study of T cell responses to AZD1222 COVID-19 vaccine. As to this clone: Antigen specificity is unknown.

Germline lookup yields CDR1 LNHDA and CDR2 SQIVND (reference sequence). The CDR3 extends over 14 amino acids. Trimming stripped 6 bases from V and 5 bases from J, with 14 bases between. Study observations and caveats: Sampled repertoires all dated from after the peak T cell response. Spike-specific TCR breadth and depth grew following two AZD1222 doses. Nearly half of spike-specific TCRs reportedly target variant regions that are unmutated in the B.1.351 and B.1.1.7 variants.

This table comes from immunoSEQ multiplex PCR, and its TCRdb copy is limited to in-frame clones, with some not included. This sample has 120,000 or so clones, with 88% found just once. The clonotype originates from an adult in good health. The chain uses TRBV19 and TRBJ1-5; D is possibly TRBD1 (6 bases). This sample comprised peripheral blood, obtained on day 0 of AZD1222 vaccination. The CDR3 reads CASSLQGSHQPQHF. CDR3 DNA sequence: TGTGCCAGTAGCCTACAGGGATCCCATCAGCCCCAGCATTTT.